What follows are 2 T cell receptor beta chains derived from one specimen sequenced in a study of technical replicates of blood from a handful of donors. Clones were read by immunoSEQ multiplex PCR, and TCRdb kept only the in-frame ones, dropping some. The sample yields almost 85,000 clones, 97% seen once. Input material: T cells isolated from PBMCs. Receptors originate from a human donor in good health.

The genes are TRBV6-5 and TRBJ2-1, with D possibly matching TRBD2 (5 bases). This CDR3 region has 15 residues. Trimming stripped 2 bases from V and 2 bases from J, with 10 bases between. Germline CDR1 and CDR2: MNHEY and SVGAGI. The CDR3 region has the DNA TGTGCCAGCAGTTACCGAGCGGCCACCTACAATGAGCAGTTCTTC. The encoded protein is CASSYRAATYNEQFF.

This chain links TRBV10-2 with TRBJ2-7; tentatively, D is TRBD1 (6 bases). The CDR3 has 16 residues. Germline V CDR1 and CDR2: WSHSY, SAAADI. The V and J ends lost 2 bases and 2 bases respectively, with 16 bases between them. Written as DNA, the CDR3 is TGCGCCAGCAGTGAGGCTGGCAGGGGACCTACCTACGAGCAGTACTTC. Amino acid sequence: CASSEAGRGPTYEQYF.